This T cell receptor beta chain was documented in a study of shared clonotypes between healthy human individuals. Clones were sequenced by immunoSEQ multiplex PCR, and TCRdb holds only the in-frame ones, with some missing. The profile shows roughly 2.5 million clones, more than 80% of them singletons. The CDR3 is 17 residues long. CDR1 is LGHNA, CDR2 YNFKEQ, per germline. The J segment lost 0 bases and the V segment lost 4 bases, leaving 6 bases of the junction unmatched. The sequence came from a man aged 18 to 29 in good health. V gene TRBV4-2 combines with J gene TRBJ2-4, with 10 bases that match TRBD1. The sequencing input was naive CD4+ T cells sorted from blood. Stated subset: CD45RA+ positively selected. CDR3 nucleotide sequence: TGTGCCAGCAGCCTCACGGACAGGGGGATAGCCAAAAACATTCAGTACTTC. Residues: CASSLTDRGIAKNIQYF.